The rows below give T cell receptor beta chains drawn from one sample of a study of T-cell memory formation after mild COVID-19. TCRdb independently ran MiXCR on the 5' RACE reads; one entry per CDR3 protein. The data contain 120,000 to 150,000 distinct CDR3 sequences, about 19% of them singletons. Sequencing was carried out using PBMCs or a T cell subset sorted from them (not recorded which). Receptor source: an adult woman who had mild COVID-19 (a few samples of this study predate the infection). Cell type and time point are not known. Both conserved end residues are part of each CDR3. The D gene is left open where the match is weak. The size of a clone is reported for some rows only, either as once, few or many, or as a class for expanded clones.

CDR3: CASSTANTGELFF; DNA: TGTGCCAGTTCAACCGCGAACACCGGGGAGCTGTTTTTT; J: TRBJ2-2; V: TRBV6-5; D: -; size: few
CDR3: CAISVSSTDTQYF; DNA: TGTGCCATCAGTGTATCTAGCACAGATACGCAGTATTTT; J: TRBJ2-3; V: TRBV10-3; D: -; size: few
CDR3: CASSAGRDSKGNTIYF; DNA: TGTGCCAGCAGCGCTGGCCGGGACAGCAAAGGAAACACCATATATTTT; J: TRBJ1-3; V: TRBV9; D: TRBD1; size: few
CDR3: CAISVRGAVAGELFF; DNA: TGTGCCATCAGTGTACGGGGCGCAGTGGCCGGGGAGCTGTTTTTT; J: TRBJ2-2; V: TRBV10-3; D: -; size: few
CDR3: CASSRGYGTDTQYF; DNA: TGTGCCAGCAGTAGGGGCTATGGGACAGATACGCAGTATTTT; J: TRBJ2-3; V: TRBV7-3; D: -; size: -
CDR3: CASSDRLAGAATDTQYF; DNA: TGCGCCAGCAGCGACCGACTAGCGGGAGCCGCAACAGATACGCAGTATTTT; J: TRBJ2-3; V: TRBV5-1; D: TRBD2; size: -
CDR3: CASSYSRDRAQPQHF; DNA: TGTGCCAGCAGTTACTCGCGGGACAGGGCCCAGCCCCAGCATTTT; J: TRBJ1-5; V: TRBV6-5; D: TRBD1; size: -
CDR3: CSARAPINTDTQYF; DNA: TGCAGTGCTAGAGCACCGATAAACACAGATACGCAGTATTTT; J: TRBJ2-3; V: TRBV20-1; D: -; size: -
CDR3: CASSLEQRYNEQFF; DNA: TGTGCCAGCAGCTTAGAACAGCGCTACAATGAGCAGTTCTTC; J: TRBJ2-1; V: TRBV7-9; D: -; size: -
CDR3: CASSLNGFNEQYF; DNA: TGTGCCAGCAGCTTAAATGGTTTCAACGAGCAGTACTTC; J: TRBJ2-7; V: TRBV7-9; D: -; size: few
CDR3: CASSHGTMNTEAFF; DNA: TGCGCCAGCAGCCACGGGACCATGAACACTGAAGCTTTCTTT; J: TRBJ1-1; V: TRBV5-1; D: -; size: -
CDR3: CASSQSTGRNTGELFF; DNA: TGCGCCAGCAGCCAGTCGACAGGGAGGAACACCGGGGAGCTGTTTTTT; J: TRBJ2-2; V: TRBV5-1; D: TRBD1; size: few
CDR3: CASSLARVASDTQYF; DNA: TGTGCCAGCAGCTTAGCGAGGGTAGCGTCAGATACGCAGTATTTT; J: TRBJ2-3; V: TRBV7-8; D: -; size: many
CDR3: CASSARGGFSYNEQFF; DNA: TGTGCCAGCAGCGCCAGGGGCGGGTTTTCCTACAATGAGCAGTTCTTC; J: TRBJ2-1; V: TRBV11-2; D: -; size: -
CDR3: CASSSGAYDEQFF; DNA: TGTGCCAGCAGCAGCGGGGCCTACGATGAGCAGTTCTTC; J: TRBJ2-1; V: TRBV7-9; D: TRBD2; size: few
CDR3: CASSRDRGNEQFF; DNA: TGTGCCAGCAGCCGGGACAGGGGCAATGAGCAGTTCTTC; J: TRBJ2-1; V: TRBV6-6; D: TRBD1; size: few